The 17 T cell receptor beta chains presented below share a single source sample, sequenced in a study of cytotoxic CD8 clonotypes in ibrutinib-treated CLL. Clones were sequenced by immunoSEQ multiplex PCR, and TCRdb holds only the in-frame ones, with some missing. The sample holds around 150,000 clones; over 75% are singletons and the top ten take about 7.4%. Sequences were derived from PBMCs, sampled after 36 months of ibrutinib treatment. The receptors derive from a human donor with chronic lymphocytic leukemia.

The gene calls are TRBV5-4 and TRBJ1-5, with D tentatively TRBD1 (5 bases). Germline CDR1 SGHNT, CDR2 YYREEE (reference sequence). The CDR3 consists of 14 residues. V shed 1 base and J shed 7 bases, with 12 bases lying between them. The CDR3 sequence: CASSLQQAGQPQHF. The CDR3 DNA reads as TGTGCCAGCAGCTTGCAACAGGCTGGCCAGCCCCAGCATTTT. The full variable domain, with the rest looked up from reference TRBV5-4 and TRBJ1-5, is ETGVTQSPTHLIKTRGQQVTLRCSSQSGHNTVSWYQQALGQGPQFIFQYYREEENGRGNFPPRFSGLQFPNYSSELNVNALELDDSALYLCASSLQQAGQPQHFGDGTRLSIL.

The CDR3, as DNA: TGTGCCAGCAGTTTATTAGGTGGGGGGTTCGGTCAGCCCCAGCATTTT. Protein sequence: CASSLLGGGFGQPQHF. The chain has TRBV27 and TRBJ1-5, with a weak D call TRBD1 (5 bases). V dropped 1 base and J dropped 6 bases, with 16 bases sitting between them. The CDR3 sequence is 16 residues long. Germline CDR1 reads MNHEY; CDR2 reads SMNVEV (reference sequence).

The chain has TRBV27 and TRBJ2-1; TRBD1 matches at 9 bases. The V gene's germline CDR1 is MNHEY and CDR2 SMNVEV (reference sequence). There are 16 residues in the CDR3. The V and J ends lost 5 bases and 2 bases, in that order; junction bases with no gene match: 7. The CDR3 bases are TGTGCCAGCAGTAGCGTACAGGGGGCTACCTACAATGAGCAGTTCTTC. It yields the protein CASSSVQGATYNEQFF.

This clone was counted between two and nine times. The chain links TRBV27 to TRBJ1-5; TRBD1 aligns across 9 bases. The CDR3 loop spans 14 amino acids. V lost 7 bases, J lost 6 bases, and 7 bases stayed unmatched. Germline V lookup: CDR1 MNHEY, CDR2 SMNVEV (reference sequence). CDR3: CASTPTGGIQPQHF. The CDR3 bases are TGTGCCAGCACCCCGACAGGGGGAATTCAGCCCCAGCATTTT.

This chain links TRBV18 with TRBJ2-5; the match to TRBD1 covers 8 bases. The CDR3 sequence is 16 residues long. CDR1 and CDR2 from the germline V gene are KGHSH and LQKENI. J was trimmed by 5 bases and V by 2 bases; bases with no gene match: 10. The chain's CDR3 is CASSPSLGQGKETQYF. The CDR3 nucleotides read TGTGCCAGCTCACCATCTCTTGGACAGGGAAAGGAGACCCAGTACTTC.

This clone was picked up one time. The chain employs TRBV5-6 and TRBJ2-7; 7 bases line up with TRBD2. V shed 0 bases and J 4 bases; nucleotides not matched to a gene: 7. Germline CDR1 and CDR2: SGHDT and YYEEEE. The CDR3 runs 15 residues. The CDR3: CASSLGLAGGYEQYF. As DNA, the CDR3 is TGTGCCAGCAGCTTGGGATTAGCGGGCGGGTACGAGCAGTACTTC.

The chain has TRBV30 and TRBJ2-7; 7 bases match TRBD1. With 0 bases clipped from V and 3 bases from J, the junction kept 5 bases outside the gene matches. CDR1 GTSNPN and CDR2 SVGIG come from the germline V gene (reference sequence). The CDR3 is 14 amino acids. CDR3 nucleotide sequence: TGTGCCTGGAGTGTATCAGGGGGAAACTACGAGCAGTACTTC. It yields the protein CAWSVSGGNYEQYF.

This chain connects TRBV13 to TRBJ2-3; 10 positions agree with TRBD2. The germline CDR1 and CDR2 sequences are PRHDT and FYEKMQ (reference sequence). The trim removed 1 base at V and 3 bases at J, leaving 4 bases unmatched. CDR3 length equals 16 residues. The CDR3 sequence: CASSLVPAGGTDTQYF. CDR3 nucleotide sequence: TGTGCCAGCAGCTTAGTACCAGCGGGGGGGACAGATACGCAGTATTTT.

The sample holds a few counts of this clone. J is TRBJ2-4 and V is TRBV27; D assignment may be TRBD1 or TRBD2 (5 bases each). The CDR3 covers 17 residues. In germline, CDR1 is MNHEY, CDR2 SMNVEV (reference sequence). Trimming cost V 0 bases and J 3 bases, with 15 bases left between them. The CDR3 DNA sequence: TGTGCCAGCAGTTTATCGCCGGCGCTGAGGGGCAAAAACATTCAGTACTTC. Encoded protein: CASSLSPALRGKNIQYF.

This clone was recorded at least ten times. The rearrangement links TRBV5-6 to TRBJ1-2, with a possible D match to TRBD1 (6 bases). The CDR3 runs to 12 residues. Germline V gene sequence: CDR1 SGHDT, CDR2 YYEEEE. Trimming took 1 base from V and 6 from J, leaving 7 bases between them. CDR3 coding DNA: TGTGCCAGCAGCTTGTGGACAGATGGCTACACCTTC. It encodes CASSLWTDGYTF. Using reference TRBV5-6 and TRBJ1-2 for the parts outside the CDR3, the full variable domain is DAGVTQSPTHLIKTRGQQVTLRCSPKSGHDTVSWYQQALGQGPQFIFQYYEEEERQRGNFPDRFSGHQFPNYSSELNVNALLLGDSALYLCASSLWTDGYTFGSGTRLTVV.

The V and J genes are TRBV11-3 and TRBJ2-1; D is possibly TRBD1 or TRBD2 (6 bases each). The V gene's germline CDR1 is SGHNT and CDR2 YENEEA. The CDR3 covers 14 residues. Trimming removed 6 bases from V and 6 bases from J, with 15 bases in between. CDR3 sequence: CASRRGRGRNEQFF. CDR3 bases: TGTGCCAGCAGGAGGGGACGGGGGCGCAATGAGCAGTTCTTC.

The CDR3 bases are TGTGCCACCAGCCCGGGGACATCTTACGAGCAGTACTTC. This sequence encodes CATSPGTSYEQYF. The chain combines TRBV15 with TRBJ2-5, with a possible D match to TRBD1 (6 bases). The better agreement between TRBJ2-7 and the DNA end casts doubt on the J call. CDR3 size: 13 residues. Germline V gives CDR1 LNHNV, CDR2 YYDKDF (reference sequence).

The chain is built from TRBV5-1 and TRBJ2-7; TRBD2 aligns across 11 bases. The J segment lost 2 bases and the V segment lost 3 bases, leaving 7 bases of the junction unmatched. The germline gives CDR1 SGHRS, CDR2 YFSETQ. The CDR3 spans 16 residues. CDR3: CASSSKGTSGAYEQYF. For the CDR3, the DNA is TGCGCCAGCAGCTCCAAGGGGACTAGCGGAGCCTACGAGCAGTACTTC.

The CDR3 DNA reads as TGTGCCAGCTCCCTGACAGGGAACACCGGGGAGCTGTTTTTT. Its protein product is CASSLTGNTGELFF. The chain recombines TRBV18 with TRBJ2-2; D is possibly TRBD1 (6 bases). V lost 6 bases and J 1 base, leaving 9 bases between the germline ends. This CDR3 region has 14 residues. Germline assignment: CDR1 KGHSH and CDR2 LQKENI. Complete variable domain (other parts from reference TRBV18 and TRBJ2-2): NAGVMQNPRHLVRRRGQEARLRCSPMKGHSHVYWYRQLPEEGLKFMVYLQKENIIDESGMPKERFSAEFPKEGPSILRIQQVVRGDSAAYFCASSLTGNTGELFFGEGSRLTVL.

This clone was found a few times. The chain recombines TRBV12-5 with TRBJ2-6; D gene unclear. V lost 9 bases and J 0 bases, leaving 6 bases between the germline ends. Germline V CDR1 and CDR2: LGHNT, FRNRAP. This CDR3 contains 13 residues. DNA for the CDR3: TGTGCTAGCAGTAGCTCTGGGGCCAACGTCCTGACTTTC. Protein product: CASSSSGANVLTF. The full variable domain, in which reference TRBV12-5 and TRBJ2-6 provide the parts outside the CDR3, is DARVTQTPRHKVTEMGQEVTMRCQPILGHNTVFWYRQTMMQGLELLAYFRNRAPLDDSGMPKDRFSAEMPDATLATLKIQPSEPRDSAVYFCASSSSGANVLTFGAGSRLTVL.

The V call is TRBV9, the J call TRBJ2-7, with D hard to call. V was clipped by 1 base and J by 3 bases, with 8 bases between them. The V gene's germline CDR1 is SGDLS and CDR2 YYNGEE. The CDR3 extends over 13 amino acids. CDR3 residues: CASSVRSDYEQYF. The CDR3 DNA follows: TGTGCCAGCAGCGTACGGTCAGACTACGAGCAGTACTTC.

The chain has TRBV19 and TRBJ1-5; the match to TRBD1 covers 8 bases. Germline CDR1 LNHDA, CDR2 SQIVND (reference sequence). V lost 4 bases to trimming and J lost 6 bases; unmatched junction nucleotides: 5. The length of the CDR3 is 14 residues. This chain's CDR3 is CASSTTGGGQPQHF. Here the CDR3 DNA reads TGTGCCAGTAGTACCACAGGGGGAGGTCAGCCCCAGCATTTT. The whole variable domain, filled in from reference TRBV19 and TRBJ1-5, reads DGGITQSPKYLFRKEGQNVTLSCEQNLNHDAMYWYRQDPGQGLRLIYYSQIVNDFQKGDIAEGYSVSREKKESFPLTVTSAQKNPTAFYLCASSTTGGGQPQHFGDGTRLSIL.